This T cell receptor beta chain was found in a study of T cells in Graves' hyperthyroidism and ophthalmopathy. Diagnosing involved the use of clinical symptoms, serum thyroxine and TRAb, thyroid ultrasound and orbital computed tomography. Each 10 ml fresh peripheral blood draw supplied the PBMCs. It was RNA transcripts that yielded the amplified TCR beta CDR3 regions. Researchers ran a first-round RT-PCR on the TCR CDR3 using the HTBI primer set. MiXCR, run by TCRdb on the multiplex PCR reads, gives a single entry per CDR3 protein. The table records approximately 350,000 distinct CDR3 sequences, roughly 15% of them present only once. CDR3 size: 14 residues. V was pared by 6 bases and J by 2 bases, with 10 bases between. Findings and limits, study-wide: In blood, most of the thyroid clonotypes expanded above 0.001 were also present. In the analysis, a 13 V-J model separated ophthalmopathy from stable hyperthyroidism.

This clonotype has just a few counts. Its specificity is not known. The sample consisted of blood. The chain links TRBV12-3 or TRBV12-4 to TRBJ2-2; perhaps D is TRBD1 or TRBD2 (6 bases each). The clonotype originates from an older woman with Graves' ophthalmopathy. CDR3 nucleotide sequence: TGTGCCAGCAGCTGGGGGGCAAACACCGGGGAGCTGTTTTTT. Amino acid sequence: CASSWGANTGELFF.